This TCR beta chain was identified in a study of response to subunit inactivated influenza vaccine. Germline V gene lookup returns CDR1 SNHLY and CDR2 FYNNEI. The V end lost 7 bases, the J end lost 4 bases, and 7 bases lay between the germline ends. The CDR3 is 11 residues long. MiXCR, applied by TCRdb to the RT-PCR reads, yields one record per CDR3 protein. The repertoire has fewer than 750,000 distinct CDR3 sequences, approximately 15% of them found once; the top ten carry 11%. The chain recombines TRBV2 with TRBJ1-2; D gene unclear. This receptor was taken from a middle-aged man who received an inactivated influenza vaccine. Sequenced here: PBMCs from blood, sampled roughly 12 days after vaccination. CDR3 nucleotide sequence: TGTGCCAGCATGGGAGGCTATGGCTACACCTTC. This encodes CASMGGYGYTF.